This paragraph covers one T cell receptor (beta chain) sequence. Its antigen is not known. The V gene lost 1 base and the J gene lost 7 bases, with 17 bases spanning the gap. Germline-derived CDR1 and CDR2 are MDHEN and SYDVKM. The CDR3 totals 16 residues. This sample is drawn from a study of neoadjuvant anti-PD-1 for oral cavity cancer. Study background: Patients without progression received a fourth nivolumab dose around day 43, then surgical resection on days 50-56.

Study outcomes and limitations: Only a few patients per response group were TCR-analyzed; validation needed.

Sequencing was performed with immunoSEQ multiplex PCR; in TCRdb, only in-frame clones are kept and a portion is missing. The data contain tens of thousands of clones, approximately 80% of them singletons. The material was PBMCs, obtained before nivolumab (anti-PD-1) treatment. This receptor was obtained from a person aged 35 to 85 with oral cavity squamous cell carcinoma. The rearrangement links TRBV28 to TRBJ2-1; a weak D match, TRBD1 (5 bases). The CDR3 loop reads CASSLLSWQGPNEQFF. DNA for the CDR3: TGTGCCAGCAGTTTATTAAGCTGGCAGGGCCCGAATGAGCAGTTCTTC.